This TCR beta chain was sequenced in a study of blood T cell repertoires in COVID-19. About the study: PBMCs, B-cell-depleted T cells, or T cells provided the cDNA or gDNA that made up the material.

This CDR3 spans 15 amino acids. Germline V gene lookup returns CDR1 LNHDA and CDR2 SQIVND (reference sequence). J was trimmed by 2 bases and V by 6 bases; bases with no gene match: 5. Some clones are missing from TCRdb's copy, which holds only in-frame ones; the method was immunoSEQ multiplex PCR. The repertoire holds fewer than 350,000 clones, with 90% as singletons. The sequence derives from a woman in her twenties or thirties with acute COVID-19. Sequencing input: PBMCs or T cells enriched from blood (not recorded which). The rearrangement uses TRBV19 and TRBJ2-1; 9 nucleotides agree with TRBD2. The CDR3 protein is CASSTTSGPYNEQFF. CDR3 nucleotides: TGTGCCAGTAGCACGACTAGCGGCCCCTACAATGAGCAGTTCTTC. The whole variable domain, remainder taken from reference TRBV19 and TRBJ2-1, is DGGITQSPKYLFRKEGQNVTLSCEQNLNHDAMYWYRQDPGQGLRLIYYSQIVNDFQKGDIAEGYSVSREKKESFPLTVTSAQKNPTAFYLCASSTTSGPYNEQFFGPGTRLTVL.